These T cell receptor beta chains were read from a single sample in a study of T cells in Graves' hyperthyroidism and ophthalmopathy. TCRdb reanalysed the multiplex PCR reads using MiXCR and keeps one entry per CDR3 protein. Of about 640,000 distinct CDR3 sequences listed, around 15% were seen once; the top ten hold around 12%. Sequenced: blood. The receptor source for this set is a woman aged 45-59 years with Graves' ophthalmopathy. CDR3s include the opening cysteine and the closing phenylalanine or tryptophan. The D gene is left open where the match is weak. For some rows the clone size is stated as once, few or many, or as a class when expanded; others skip it.

V	D	J	size	CDR3	DNA
TRBV29-1	TRBD2	TRBJ2-3	-	CSGGTSADTQYF	TGCAGCGGGGGCACTAGCGCGGATACGCAGTATTTT
TRBV28	-	TRBJ2-1	many	CASSLSERANNEQFF	TGTGCCAGCAGTTTATCCGAGCGGGCCAACAATGAGCAGTTCTTC
TRBV12-3/TRBV12-4	-	TRBJ1-1	many	CASTTIRGAFF	TGTGCCAGCACCACGATACGAGGAGCTTTCTTT
TRBV7-3	TRBD2	TRBJ2-1	many	CASSLRTAGGHNEQFF	TGTGCCAGCAGCTTACGCACAGCGGGAGGGCACAATGAGCAGTTCTTC
TRBV15	-	TRBJ2-3	-	CATSREGRITLWDTQYF	TGTGCCACCAGCAGGGAGGGACGGATCACTTTATGGGATACGCAGTATTTT
TRBV28	TRBD1	TRBJ2-1	many	CASSYDRGRGSYNEQFF	TGTGCCAGCAGTTACGACAGGGGGCGGGGGTCCTACAATGAGCAGTTCTTC
TRBV29-1	TRBD1	TRBJ2-7	many	CSVVGQGYEQYF	TGCAGCGTTGTTGGACAGGGGTACGAGCAGTACTTC
TRBV18	TRBD1	TRBJ2-7	many	CASSPADRDEQYF	TGTGCCAGCTCACCAGCCGACAGGGACGAGCAGTACTTC
TRBV24-1	TRBD2	TRBJ2-1	-	CATSDLRRGVAGASYNEQFF	TGTGCCACCAGTGATTTGCGTAGGGGTGTTGCGGGAGCTTCGTACAATGAGCAGTTCTTC
TRBV19	-	TRBJ1-2	-	CASSIDLRGTGYGYTF	TGTGCCAGTAGTATAGATCTTCGGGGGACCGGCTATGGCTACACCTTC
TRBV7-2	TRBD2	TRBJ2-7	-	CASSRGSEAGGGLEQYF	TGTGCCAGCAGCCGGGGGTCGGAGGCGGGGGGCGGGTTGGAGCAGTACTTC
TRBV7-2	TRBD1	TRBJ1-6	few	CASSSEGTANSPLHF	TGTGCCAGCAGCTCAGAAGGGACAGCGAATTCACCCCTCCACTTT
TRBV6-2/TRBV6-3	-	TRBJ1-5	many	CASSYRHDRDQPQHF	TGTGCCAGCAGTTACCGCCACGACCGAGATCAGCCCCAGCATTTT
TRBV5-4	-	TRBJ2-7	-	CASSLIGNEPYEQYF	TGTGCCAGCAGCTTGATTGGCAACGAACCATACGAGCAGTACTTC